This T cell receptor beta chain was retrieved from a study of technical replicates of blood from a few donors. CDR3 length: 15 amino acids. Germline V gives CDR1 SQVTM, CDR2 ANQGSEA. Losses at the gene ends were 4 bases for V and 5 bases for J; bases not matched to a gene: 10. Profiling relied on immunoSEQ multiplex PCR, and the TCRdb table lists in-frame clones only, not all of them. The table shows more than 65,000 clones, with approximately 92% occurring only once. This chain connects TRBV29-1 to TRBJ2-7; 11 bases agree with TRBD1. The receptor comes from a human donor in good health. Sequenced: T cells isolated from PBMCs. CDR3 residues: CSVGPRDRGSNEQYF. The CDR3 DNA follows: TGCAGCGTTGGCCCCCGGGACAGGGGGTCTAACGAGCAGTACTTC.